This TCR beta chain was documented in a study of early T cells in non-severe SARS-CoV-2 infection. Whole-study findings and limits: The VDJdb matching leaned toward anti-spike CD8 responses and overlooked private and CD4 specificities.

This clonotype was recorded a few times. Its antigen is currently unknown. Unique molecular identifiers were affixed to single, distinct cDNA molecules. TCRdb reprocessed the 5' RACE reads with MiXCR, giving one entry per CDR3 protein. The sample holds 20,000 to 30,000 distinct CDR3 sequences, 5.5% seen once. CDR1 and CDR2 (germline): SGHRS, YFSETQ. With V trimmed by 3 bases and J by 1 base, 7 bases remained unmatched. This CDR3 is 17 amino acids long. The TCR was taken from an adult who was a healthcare worker with PCR-confirmed SARS-CoV-2 infection or an uninfected control (not recorded which). The chain joins TRBV5-1 to TRBJ2-2, with 9 bases identical to TRBD2. The sample taken for sequencing was whole blood. In DNA, the CDR3 is TGCGCCAGCAGCTCTCCGGGACTAGCCCAGAACACCGGGGAGCTGTTTTTT. Translated: CASSSPGLAQNTGELFF.